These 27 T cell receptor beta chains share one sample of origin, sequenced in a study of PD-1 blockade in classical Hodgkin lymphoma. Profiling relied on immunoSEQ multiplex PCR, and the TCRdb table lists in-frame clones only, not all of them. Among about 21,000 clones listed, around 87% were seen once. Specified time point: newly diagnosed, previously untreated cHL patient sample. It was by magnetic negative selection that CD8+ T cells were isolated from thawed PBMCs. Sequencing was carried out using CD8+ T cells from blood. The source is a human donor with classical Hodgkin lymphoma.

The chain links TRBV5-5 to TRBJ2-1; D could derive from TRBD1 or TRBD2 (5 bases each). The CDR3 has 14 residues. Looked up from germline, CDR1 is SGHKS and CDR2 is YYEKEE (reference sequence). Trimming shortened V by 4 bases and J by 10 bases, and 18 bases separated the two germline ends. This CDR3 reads CASSLWDLEREQFF. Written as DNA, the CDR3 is TGTGCCAGCAGCCTATGGGACCTCGAGAGGGAGCAGTTCTTC.

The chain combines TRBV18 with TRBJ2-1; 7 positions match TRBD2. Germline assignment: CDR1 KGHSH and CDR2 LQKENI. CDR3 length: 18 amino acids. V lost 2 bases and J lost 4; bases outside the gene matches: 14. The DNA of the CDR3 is TGTGCCAGCTCACCAAACCAACTAGCGCTCACCCCTTACAATGAGCAGTTCTTC. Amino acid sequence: CASSPNQLALTPYNEQFF.

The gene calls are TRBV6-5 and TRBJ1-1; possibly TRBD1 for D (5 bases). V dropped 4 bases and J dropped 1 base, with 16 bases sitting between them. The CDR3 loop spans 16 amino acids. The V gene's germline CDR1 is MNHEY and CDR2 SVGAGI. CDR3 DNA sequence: TGTGCCAGCAGTTTGGGGCAATGGACCTCGAACACTGAAGCTTTCTTT. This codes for CASSLGQWTSNTEAFF.

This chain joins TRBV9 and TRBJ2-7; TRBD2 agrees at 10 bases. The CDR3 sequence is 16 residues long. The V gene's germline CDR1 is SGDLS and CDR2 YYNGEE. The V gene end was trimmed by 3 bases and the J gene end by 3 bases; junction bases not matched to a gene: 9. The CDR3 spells CASSEGLAELGYEQYF. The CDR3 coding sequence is TGTGCCAGCAGCGAAGGACTAGCGGAACTAGGCTACGAGCAGTACTTC. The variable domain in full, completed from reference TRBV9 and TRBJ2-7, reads DSGVTQTPKHLITATGQRVTLRCSPRSGDLSVYWYQQSLDQGLQFLIQYYNGEERAKGNILERFSAQQFPDLHSELNLSSLELGDSALYFCASSEGLAELGYEQYFGPGTRLTVT.

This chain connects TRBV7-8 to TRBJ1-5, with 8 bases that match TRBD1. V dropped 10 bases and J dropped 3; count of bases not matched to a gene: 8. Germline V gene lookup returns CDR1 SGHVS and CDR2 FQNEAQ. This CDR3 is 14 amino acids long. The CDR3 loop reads CATTTTGANQPQHF. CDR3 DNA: TGTGCCACCACGACGACAGGGGCCAATCAGCCCCAGCATTTT.

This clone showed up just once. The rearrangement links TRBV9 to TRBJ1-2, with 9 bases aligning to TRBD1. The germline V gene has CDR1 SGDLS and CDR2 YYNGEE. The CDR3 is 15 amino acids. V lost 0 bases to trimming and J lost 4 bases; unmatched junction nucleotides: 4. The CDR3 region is CASSVADRGIYGYTF. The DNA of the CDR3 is TGTGCCAGCAGCGTAGCTGACAGGGGGATCTATGGCTACACCTTC.

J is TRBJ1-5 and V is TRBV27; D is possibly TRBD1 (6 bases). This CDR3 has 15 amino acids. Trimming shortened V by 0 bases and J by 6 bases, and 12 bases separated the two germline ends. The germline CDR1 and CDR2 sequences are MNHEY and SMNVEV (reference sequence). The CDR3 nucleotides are TGTGCCAGCAGTTTATCTGGGGGGCCCGGTCAGCCCCAGCATTTT. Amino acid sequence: CASSLSGGPGQPQHF.

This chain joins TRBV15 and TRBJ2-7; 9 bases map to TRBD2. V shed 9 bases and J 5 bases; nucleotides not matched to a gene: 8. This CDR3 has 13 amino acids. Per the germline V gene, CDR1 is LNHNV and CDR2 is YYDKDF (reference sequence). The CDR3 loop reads CATGPRTSDEQYF. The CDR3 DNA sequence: TGTGCCACTGGACCGCGGACTAGCGACGAGCAGTACTTC.

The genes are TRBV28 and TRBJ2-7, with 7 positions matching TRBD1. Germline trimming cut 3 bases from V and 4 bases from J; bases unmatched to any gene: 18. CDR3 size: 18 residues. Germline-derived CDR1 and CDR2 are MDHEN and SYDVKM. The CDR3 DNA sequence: TGTGCCAGCAGTTTCCTGCCGGCAGTCCGGGACAGAGTATACGAGCAGTACTTC. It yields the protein CASSFLPAVRDRVYEQYF.

The CDR3 sequence is CASSTGGTIDGYTF. The CDR3 nucleotides are TGTGCCAGCAGTACCGGGGGCACTATCGATGGCTACACCTTC. The J gene is TRBJ1-2, the V gene TRBV5-8; weak D call: TRBD1 (6 bases). This CDR3 comprises 14 residues. V lost 5 bases, J lost 6 bases, and 17 bases lay in between. Germline assignment: CDR1 SGHTS and CDR2 YDEGEE.

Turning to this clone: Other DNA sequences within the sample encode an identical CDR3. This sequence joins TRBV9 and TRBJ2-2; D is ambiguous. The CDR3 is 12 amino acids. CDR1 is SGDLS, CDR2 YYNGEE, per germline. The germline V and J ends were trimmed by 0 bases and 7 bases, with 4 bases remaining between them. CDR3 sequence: CASSVGGGELFF. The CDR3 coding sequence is TGTGCCAGCAGCGTAGGGGGCGGGGAGCTGTTTTTT. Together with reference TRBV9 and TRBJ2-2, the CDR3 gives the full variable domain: DSGVTQTPKHLITATGQRVTLRCSPRSGDLSVYWYQQSLDQGLQFLIQYYNGEERAKGNILERFSAQQFPDLHSELNLSSLELGDSALYFCASSVGGGELFFGEGSRLTVL.

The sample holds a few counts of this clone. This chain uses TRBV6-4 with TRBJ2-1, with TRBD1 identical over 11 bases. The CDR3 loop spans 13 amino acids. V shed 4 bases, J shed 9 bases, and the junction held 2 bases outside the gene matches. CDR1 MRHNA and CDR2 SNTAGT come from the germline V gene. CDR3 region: CASSAGTGGEQFF. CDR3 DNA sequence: TGTGCCAGCAGTGCCGGGACAGGGGGTGAGCAGTTCTTC.

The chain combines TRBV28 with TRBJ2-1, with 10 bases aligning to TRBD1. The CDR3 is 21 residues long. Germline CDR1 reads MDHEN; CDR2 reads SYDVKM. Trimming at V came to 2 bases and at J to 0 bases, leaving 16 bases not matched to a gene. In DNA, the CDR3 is TGTGCCAGCAGTTTAAGGATGGGGACAGGGGACCCCACCAGCTCCTACAATGAGCAGTTCTTC. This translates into CASSLRMGTGDPTSSYNEQFF. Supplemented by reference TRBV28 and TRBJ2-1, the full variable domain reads DVKVTQSSRYLVKRTGEKVFLECVQDMDHENMFWYRQDPGLGLRLIYFSYDVKMKEKGDIPEGYSVSREKKERFSLILESASTNQTSMYLCASSLRMGTGDPTSSYNEQFFGPGTRLTVL.

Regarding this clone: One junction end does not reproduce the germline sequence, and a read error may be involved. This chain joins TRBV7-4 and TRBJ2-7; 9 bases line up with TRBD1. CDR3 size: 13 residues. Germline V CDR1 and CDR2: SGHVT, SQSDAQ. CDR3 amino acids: CASVLQGAYEQYF. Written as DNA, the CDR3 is TGTGCCAGCGTCCTACAGGGGGCCTATGAGCAGTACTTC.

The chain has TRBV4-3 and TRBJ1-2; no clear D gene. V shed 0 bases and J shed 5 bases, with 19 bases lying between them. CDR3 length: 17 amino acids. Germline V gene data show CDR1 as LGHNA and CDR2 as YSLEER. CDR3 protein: CASSQERVSQVQYGYTF. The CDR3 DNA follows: TGCGCCAGCAGCCAAGAAAGGGTTTCGCAGGTCCAATATGGCTACACCTTC.

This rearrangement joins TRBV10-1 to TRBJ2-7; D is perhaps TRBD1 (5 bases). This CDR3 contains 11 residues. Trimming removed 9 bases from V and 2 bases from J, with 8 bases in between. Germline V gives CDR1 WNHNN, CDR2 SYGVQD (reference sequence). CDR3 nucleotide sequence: TGCGCCAGGGGGCGCACCTACGAGCAGTACTTC. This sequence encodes CARGRTYEQYF.

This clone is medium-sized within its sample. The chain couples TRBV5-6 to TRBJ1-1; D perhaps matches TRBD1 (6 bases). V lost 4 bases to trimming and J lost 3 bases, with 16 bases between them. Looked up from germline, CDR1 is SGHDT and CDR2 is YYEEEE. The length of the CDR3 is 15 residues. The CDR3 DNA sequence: TGTGCCAGCAGCGTCACAGGGTCCTGGGACACTGAAGCTTTCTTT. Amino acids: CASSVTGSWDTEAFF.

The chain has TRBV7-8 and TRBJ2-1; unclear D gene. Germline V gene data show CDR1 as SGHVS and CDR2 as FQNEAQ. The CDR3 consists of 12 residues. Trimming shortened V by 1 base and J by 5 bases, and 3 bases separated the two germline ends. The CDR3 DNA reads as TGTGCCAGCAGCTTAGAGCACAATGAGCAGTTCTTC. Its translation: CASSLEHNEQFF.

The CDR3 nucleotides are TGTGCCAGCAGTGAATTTCGGGGAAGGACGTCAGATACGCAGTATTTT. Translating it yields CASSEFRGRTSDTQYF. The chain recombines TRBV25-1 with TRBJ2-3; D is possibly TRBD2 (5 bases). Deletions cut 1 base from V and 4 bases from J, with 15 bases between. From germline, CDR1 is MGHDK and CDR2 SYGVNS. CDR3 size: 16 residues.

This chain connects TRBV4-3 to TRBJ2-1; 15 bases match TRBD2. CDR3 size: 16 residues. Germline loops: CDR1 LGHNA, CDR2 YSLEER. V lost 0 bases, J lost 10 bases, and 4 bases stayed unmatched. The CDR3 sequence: CASSQDGGLAGGEQFF. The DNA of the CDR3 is TGCGCCAGCAGCCAAGATGGGGGACTAGCGGGAGGAGAGCAGTTCTTC.

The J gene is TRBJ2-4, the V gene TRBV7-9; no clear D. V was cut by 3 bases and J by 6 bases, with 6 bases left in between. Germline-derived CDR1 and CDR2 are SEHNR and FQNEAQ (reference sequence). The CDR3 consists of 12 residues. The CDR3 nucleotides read TGTGCCAGCAGCTTCGATCCAAACATTCAGTACTTC. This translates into CASSFDPNIQYF.

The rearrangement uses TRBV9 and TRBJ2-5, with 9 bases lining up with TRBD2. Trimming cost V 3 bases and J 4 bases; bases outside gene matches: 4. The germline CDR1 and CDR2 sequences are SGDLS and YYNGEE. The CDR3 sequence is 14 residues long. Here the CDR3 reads CASSGGLARETQYF. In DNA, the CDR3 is TGTGCCAGCAGCGGAGGACTAGCGAGAGAGACCCAGTACTTC. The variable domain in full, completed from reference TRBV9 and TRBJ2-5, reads DSGVTQTPKHLITATGQRVTLRCSPRSGDLSVYWYQQSLDQGLQFLIQYYNGEERAKGNILERFSAQQFPDLHSELNLSSLELGDSALYFCASSGGLARETQYFGPGTRLLVL.

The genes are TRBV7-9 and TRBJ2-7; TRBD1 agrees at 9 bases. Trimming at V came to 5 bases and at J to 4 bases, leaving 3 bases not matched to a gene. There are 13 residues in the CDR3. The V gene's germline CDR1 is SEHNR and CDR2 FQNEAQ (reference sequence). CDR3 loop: CASSRTGEYEQYF. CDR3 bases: TGTGCCAGCAGCCGGACAGGGGAGTACGAGCAGTACTTC.

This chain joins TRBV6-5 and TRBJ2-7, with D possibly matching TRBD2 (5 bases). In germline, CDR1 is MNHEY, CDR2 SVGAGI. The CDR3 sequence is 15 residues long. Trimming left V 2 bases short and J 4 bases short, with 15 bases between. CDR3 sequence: CASSYGRAMGYEQYF. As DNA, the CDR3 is TGTGCCAGCAGTTACGGGCGGGCAATGGGATACGAGCAGTACTTC.

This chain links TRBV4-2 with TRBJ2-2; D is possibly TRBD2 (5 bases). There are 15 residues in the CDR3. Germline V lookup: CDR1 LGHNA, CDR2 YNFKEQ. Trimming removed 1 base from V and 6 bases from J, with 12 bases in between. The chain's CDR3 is CASSQGTGWSGELFF. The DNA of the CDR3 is TGTGCCAGCAGCCAAGGGACGGGGTGGTCCGGGGAGCTGTTTTTT.

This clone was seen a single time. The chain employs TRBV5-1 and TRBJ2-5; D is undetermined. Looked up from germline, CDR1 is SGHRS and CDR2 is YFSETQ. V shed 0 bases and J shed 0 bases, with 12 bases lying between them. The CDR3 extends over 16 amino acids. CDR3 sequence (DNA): TGCGCCAGCAGCTTGGGTAGTGCCCAAAACCAAGAGACCCAGTACTTC. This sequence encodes CASSLGSAQNQETQYF.

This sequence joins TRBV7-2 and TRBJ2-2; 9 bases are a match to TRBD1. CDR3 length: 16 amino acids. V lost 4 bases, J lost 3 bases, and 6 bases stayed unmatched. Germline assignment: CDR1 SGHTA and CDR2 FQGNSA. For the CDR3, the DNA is TGTGCCAGCAGCTCGTCTCACAGGGGGCACACCGGGGAGCTGTTTTTT. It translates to CASSSSHRGHTGELFF.